This is a list of T cell receptor beta chains from one sample in a study of blood T cells in healthy people across ages. TCRdb passed the 5' RACE reads through MiXCR, listing each CDR3 protein once. The sample shows over 1,500,000 distinct CDR3 sequences, 40% to 55% of them seen only once. Sequences were obtained from blood. These receptors were collected from a woman between 40 and 50 years old in good health. The CDR3 runs from the conserved cysteine through the conserved F or W. D genes are given only for firm matches. Size is stated for part of the rows, as once, few or many counts, or as a class when the clone is expanded.

DNA: TGCGCCAGCAGCCATAACATGGGAGCTGGGGCCAACGTCCTGACTTTC; CDR3: CASSHNMGAGANVLTF; D: -; size: few; V: TRBV4-3; J: TRBJ2-6
DNA: TGTGCCAGCAGCCCAGAGACTACAGGGTCTCCAGAGACCCAGTACTTC; CDR3: CASSPETTGSPETQYF; D: -; size: once; V: TRBV7-9; J: TRBJ2-5
DNA: TGTGCCAGCAGCATCCGACAGGGAATGAACACTGAAGCTTTCTTT; CDR3: CASSIRQGMNTEAFF; D: TRBD1; size: -; V: TRBV7-9; J: TRBJ1-1
DNA: TGCAGTGCTGACCGGGACGGGTCCTACGAGCAGTACTTC; CDR3: CSADRDGSYEQYF; D: -; size: -; V: TRBV20-1; J: TRBJ2-7
DNA: TGCAGTGCTGAGGGGGGACTAGCGGGGGGGCTCGGTAGTGAGCAGTTCTTC; CDR3: CSAEGGLAGGLGSEQFF; D: TRBD2; size: once; V: TRBV20-1; J: TRBJ2-1
DNA: TGTGCCACCAGTCAGACAGGGGGGTGGGTTGAGACCCAGTACTTC; CDR3: CATSQTGGWVETQYF; D: TRBD1; size: -; V: TRBV27; J: TRBJ2-5
DNA: TGTGCCAGCGGTCGGTTCCCGGCGACTAGCGGGGGGCACTACGAGCAGTACTTC; CDR3: CASGRFPATSGGHYEQYF; D: TRBD2; size: -; V: TRBV6-2/TRBV6-3; J: TRBJ2-7
DNA: TGTGCCGGCAGCTTAGTCCAGGGGGCCCTCTCCTACGAGCAGTACTTC; CDR3: CAGSLVQGALSYEQYF; D: TRBD1; size: -; V: TRBV7-9; J: TRBJ2-7
DNA: TGTGCCAGCAGTGAAGTTCCAGGGGGCTTTGGGACCCAGTACTTC; CDR3: CASSEVPGGFGTQYF; D: TRBD1; size: -; V: TRBV6-1; J: TRBJ2-5
DNA: TGCGCCAGCAGCTCGGCACAGGGTGTTAGCGAGACCCAGTACTTC; CDR3: CASSSAQGVSETQYF; D: -; size: -; V: TRBV5-1; J: TRBJ2-5
DNA: TGTGCCAGCAGCTTAGGTGGGACAGGGCGCTTCTCACCCCTCCACTTT; CDR3: CASSLGGTGRFSPLHF; D: TRBD1; size: -; V: TRBV7-2; J: TRBJ1-6
DNA: TGTGCCAGTAGTACAATAACAGGGATTGGTGGCTACACCTTC; CDR3: CASSTITGIGGYTF; D: -; size: -; V: TRBV19; J: TRBJ1-2
DNA: TGTGCCAGCAGCCCATCTAGGGGCACTGAAGCTTTCTTT; CDR3: CASSPSRGTEAFF; D: -; size: -; V: TRBV9; J: TRBJ1-1
DNA: TGCGCCAGCAGCGTTTACGGGTCTGGGGCCAACGTCCTGACTTTC; CDR3: CASSVYGSGANVLTF; D: -; size: few; V: TRBV5-1; J: TRBJ2-6
DNA: TGCGCCAGCAGCCAAGATTCAGGGGGGTTATATGGCTACACCTTC; CDR3: CASSQDSGGLYGYTF; D: TRBD1; size: -; V: TRBV4-1; J: TRBJ1-2
DNA: TGTGCCAGCAGCTCCACAGGGGATCTTTCACCCCTCCACTTT; CDR3: CASSSTGDLSPLHF; D: TRBD1; size: -; V: TRBV7-6; J: TRBJ1-6
DNA: TGCAGCGTTGAAAGCGGGCCAGGGGTTAGCACAGATACGCAGTATTTT; CDR3: CSVESGPGVSTDTQYF; D: -; size: -; V: TRBV29-1; J: TRBJ2-3
DNA: TGTGCCAGCAGCTTGAGCACTCACGAGGTGAATGAGCAGTACTTC; CDR3: CASSLSTHEVNEQYF; D: -; size: -; V: TRBV7-2; J: TRBJ2-5
DNA: TGCGCCAGCAGCCAGGATTCATGGGCTAACTATGGCTACACCTTC; CDR3: CASSQDSWANYGYTF; D: -; size: few; V: TRBV5-1; J: TRBJ1-2
DNA: TGTGCCATCAGTTCCTTTGGGGAGACCCAGTACTTC; CDR3: CAISSFGETQYF; D: -; size: once; V: TRBV10-3; J: TRBJ2-5
DNA: TGCAGTGCTTACTCAAATGGGGAGACCCAGTACTTC; CDR3: CSAYSNGETQYF; D: -; size: -; V: TRBV20-1; J: TRBJ2-5
DNA: TGCGCCAGCAGACCGACAGCCAGCTATGGCTACACCTTC; CDR3: CASRPTASYGYTF; D: -; size: few; V: TRBV5-1; J: TRBJ1-2
DNA: TGTGCCAGCAGTTACGACCCAACCGTAAGCTCCTACGAGCAGTACTTC; CDR3: CASSYDPTVSSYEQYF; D: -; size: few; V: TRBV6-2/TRBV6-3; J: TRBJ2-7
DNA: TGTGCCAGCAGCTTGAGTCTGGGTGCCTACGAGCAGTACTTC; CDR3: CASSLSLGAYEQYF; D: -; size: few; V: TRBV13; J: TRBJ2-7
DNA: TGTGCCAGCAGCGGACACCAGGGACTAGCGGGGATGGAGACCCAGTACTTC; CDR3: CASSGHQGLAGMETQYF; D: TRBD2; size: -; V: TRBV6-1; J: TRBJ2-5
DNA: TGTGCCAGCAGTCCCCGACTAGCGGGGGACCCACGGGAGACCCAGTACTTC; CDR3: CASSPRLAGDPRETQYF; D: TRBD2; size: -; V: TRBV12-3/TRBV12-4; J: TRBJ2-5
DNA: TGTGCCAGCAGCTTAGAAGCGGGGGGTTTTAGGACCCAGTACTTC; CDR3: CASSLEAGGFRTQYF; D: TRBD2; size: -; V: TRBV7-6; J: TRBJ2-5
DNA: TGTTCCAGCAGTTTTCACCCGGGAGAGAGCGAGCAGTACTTC; CDR3: CSSSFHPGESEQYF; D: -; size: -; V: TRBV28; J: TRBJ2-7
DNA: TGCGCCAGCAGCCAAGATCCTAGCGGGGGGGCAGGCACCGGGGAGCTGTTTTTT; CDR3: CASSQDPSGGAGTGELFF; D: TRBD2; size: -; V: TRBV4-3; J: TRBJ2-2
DNA: TGCAGTGCACCTATGACAGGGGGGTTGGAGACCCAGTACTTC; CDR3: CSAPMTGGLETQYF; D: TRBD1; size: few; V: TRBV20-1; J: TRBJ2-5
DNA: TGCAGTGCTAGACGCCCCGGAACTCACCCCCAGCATTTT; CDR3: CSARRPGTHPQHF; D: -; size: -; V: TRBV20-1; J: TRBJ1-5
DNA: TGTGCCAGCACCGTAGCGGGGAAAGAGACCCAGTACTTC; CDR3: CASTVAGKETQYF; D: TRBD2; size: few; V: TRBV6-2/TRBV6-3; J: TRBJ2-5
DNA: TGTGCCAGCAGTTGGCTAGGGGCCCCCTACAATGAGCAGTTCTTC; CDR3: CASSWLGAPYNEQFF; D: -; size: -; V: TRBV27; J: TRBJ2-1
DNA: TGCGCCAGCAGCCACCTGATTCGTCGGGCCTACGTGGGCTATGGCTACACCTTC; CDR3: CASSHLIRRAYVGYGYTF; D: -; size: -; V: TRBV4-1; J: TRBJ1-2
DNA: TGTGCCAGCTCAGGGTACGGCAAGACCCAGTACTTC; CDR3: CASSGYGKTQYF; D: -; size: -; V: TRBV28; J: TRBJ2-5
DNA: TGTGCCAGCAGCTCTGGCGGTGGGGGCCCTCTAAACTATGGCTACACCTTC; CDR3: CASSSGGGGPLNYGYTF; D: -; size: few; V: TRBV7-9; J: TRBJ1-2
DNA: TGTGCCAGCAGTTTTTGGGGCAGGCGGGCAGATACGCAGTATTTT; CDR3: CASSFWGRRADTQYF; D: -; size: -; V: TRBV28; J: TRBJ2-3
DNA: TGTGCCAGCAGCTTAGGGGTAGTGGACATTCAGTACTTC; CDR3: CASSLGVVDIQYF; D: -; size: few; V: TRBV7-2; J: TRBJ2-4
DNA: TGTGCCAGCAGTTTGGCAGGGGTGTTCGAGACCCAGTACTTC; CDR3: CASSLAGVFETQYF; D: -; size: once; V: TRBV27; J: TRBJ2-5
DNA: TGCAGCGTGGGACAGGGGCTGTCGGAGCGGTACTTC; CDR3: CSVGQGLSERYF; D: TRBD1; size: -; V: TRBV29-1; J: TRBJ2-7
DNA: TGTGCTAGTGGTTTGGTACCGGGACAGGGGACCCATGAGCAGTTCTTC; CDR3: CASGLVPGQGTHEQFF; D: TRBD1; size: few; V: TRBV12-5; J: TRBJ2-1
DNA: TGTGCCAGCAGCTTCGGGGGACAGGGAGAATACAATGAGCAGTTCTTC; CDR3: CASSFGGQGEYNEQFF; D: TRBD1; size: -; V: TRBV13; J: TRBJ2-1
DNA: TGTGCCAGCAGCGAACCCCCCGGAAGCTCCTACAATGAGCAGTTCTTC; CDR3: CASSEPPGSSYNEQFF; D: -; size: -; V: TRBV7-2; J: TRBJ2-1
DNA: TGTGCCAGCTCACCACCCGGAGCAGGTCGAGGGTCCTACGAGCAGTACTTC; CDR3: CASSPPGAGRGSYEQYF; D: -; size: few; V: TRBV18; J: TRBJ2-7
DNA: TGTGCCAGCAGCGAGCGACTAGCGGGGGGGTGGGAGACCCAGTACTTC; CDR3: CASSERLAGGWETQYF; D: TRBD2; size: -; V: TRBV9; J: TRBJ2-5
DNA: TGTGCCAGCAGTTTATTGGCGGGAGGCGTGAATGAGCAGTTCTTC; CDR3: CASSLLAGGVNEQFF; D: TRBD2; size: -; V: TRBV12-3/TRBV12-4; J: TRBJ2-1
DNA: TGTGCCAGCAGCTTGCGGCAGAAGCATAATTCACCCCTCCACTTT; CDR3: CASSLRQKHNSPLHF; D: -; size: -; V: TRBV5-5; J: TRBJ1-6
DNA: TGTGCCAGCAGGATCGGAGTCTCCGGCTACGAGCAGTACTTC; CDR3: CASRIGVSGYEQYF; D: -; size: -; V: TRBV6-1; J: TRBJ2-7
DNA: TGTGCCAGCAGTAAAGGGACCTCTGGGGCCAACGTCCTGACTTTC; CDR3: CASSKGTSGANVLTF; D: -; size: -; V: TRBV12-3/TRBV12-4; J: TRBJ2-6
DNA: TGTGCCAGCATCCCTAGCGGGGGTGCAGATACGCAGTATTTT; CDR3: CASIPSGGADTQYF; D: TRBD2; size: few; V: TRBV12-3/TRBV12-4; J: TRBJ2-3
DNA: TGTGCCAGCAGCCAAAAGAGATCACAGGGAGGCGAGCAGTACTTC; CDR3: CASSQKRSQGGEQYF; D: -; size: few; V: TRBV16; J: TRBJ2-7
DNA: TGCGCCAGCAGCCAAGATCCGAGGGGGGCGTCCTACGAGCAGTACTTC; CDR3: CASSQDPRGASYEQYF; D: -; size: -; V: TRBV4-3; J: TRBJ2-7
DNA: TGTGCCAGCAGCTTAGAGTCAGGGTATGGGGAGCAGTTCTTC; CDR3: CASSLESGYGEQFF; D: -; size: -; V: TRBV11-1; J: TRBJ2-1
DNA: TGTGCCTGCAGCCAAGCAGGAATATACGAGCAGTACTTC; CDR3: CACSQAGIYEQYF; D: -; size: -; V: TRBV14; J: TRBJ2-7
DNA: TGCGCCAGCAGCCAGACGAACACCTTAGGGGAGACCCAGTACTTC; CDR3: CASSQTNTLGETQYF; D: -; size: -; V: TRBV5-1; J: TRBJ2-5